Sequencing of this TCR beta chain was carried out in a study of cytomegalovirus exposure and HLA in healthy donors. Study results and caveats: The records held CMV serostatus as the only immune exposure information. From TCR beta sequences, most subjects' HLA-A and HLA-B alleles were reportedly predicted accurately.

This CDR3 has 13 residues. V gave up 2 bases and J gave up 8 bases, with 13 bases separating them. In germline, CDR1 is SGHRS, CDR2 YFSETQ. About this clone: Antigen specificity is unknown.

It was with 60 Vbeta and 13 Jbeta primers that the PCR ran. Sequenced by immunoSEQ multiplex PCR; TCRdb stores in-frame clones only, minus some. The sample has some 190,000 clones; more than 60% are singletons. Sequencing input: PBMCs. V and J are TRBV5-1 and TRBJ1-2; D remains unclear. This TCR was recovered from a man aged 18 to 35 in good health and CMV-seronegative. The CDR3 sequence: CASSFSQQWGYTF. CDR3 bases: TGCGCCAGCAGCTTCTCTCAACAATGGGGCTACACCTTC.